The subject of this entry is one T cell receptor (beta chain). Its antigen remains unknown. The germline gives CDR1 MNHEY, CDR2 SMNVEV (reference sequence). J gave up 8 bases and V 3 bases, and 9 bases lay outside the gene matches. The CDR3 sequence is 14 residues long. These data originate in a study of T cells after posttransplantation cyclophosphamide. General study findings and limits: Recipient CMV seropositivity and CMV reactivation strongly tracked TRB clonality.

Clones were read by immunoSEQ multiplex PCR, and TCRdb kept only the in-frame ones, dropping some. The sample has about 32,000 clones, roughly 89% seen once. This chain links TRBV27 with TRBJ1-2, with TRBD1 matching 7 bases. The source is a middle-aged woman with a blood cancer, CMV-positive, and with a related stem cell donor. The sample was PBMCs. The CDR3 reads CASSFQGERGGYTF. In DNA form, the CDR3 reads TGTGCCAGCAGTTTCCAGGGGGAAAGGGGGGGCTACACCTTC.